The 13 T cell receptor beta chains below were found in one sample sequenced in a study of Graves' ophthalmopathy and Graves' hyperthyroidism. Amplification of TCR beta CDR3 regions used RNA transcripts. RT-PCR with HTBI primers came first, then second-round multiplex PCR. TCRdb processed the multiplex PCR reads anew with MiXCR; each CDR3 protein has one entry. The sample contains a few hundred thousand distinct CDR3 sequences, about 40% of which appear only once. The sample taken for sequencing was peripheral blood or thyroid tissue (not recorded which). The receptors were sampled from an adult man with Graves' hyperthyroidism.

Many counts were recorded for this clonotype. V and J are TRBV2 and TRBJ2-2, with TRBD2 as a possible D gene (6 bases). Germline V CDR1 and CDR2: SNHLY, FYNNEI. Trimming pared 6 bases from V and 2 bases from J, leaving 13 bases between. This CDR3 comprises 15 residues. The CDR3 region is CASRGGTPNTGELFF. The CDR3 region has the DNA TGTGCCAGCAGGGGCGGGACTCCAAACACCGGGGAGCTGTTTTTT.

This rearrangement joins TRBV10-3 to TRBJ2-2; no clear D gene. V was cut by 10 bases and J by 4 bases, with 19 bases left in between. The V gene's germline CDR1 is ENHRY and CDR2 SYGVKD. This CDR3 contains 15 residues. CDR3 amino acids: CASSPRVSATGELFF. In DNA form, the CDR3 reads TGTGCCAGCAGCCCTCGGGTCTCAGCCACCGGGGAGCTGTTTTTT.

This clonotype was recorded a few times. The chain recombines TRBV12-3 or TRBV12-4 with TRBJ2-2; D is possibly TRBD1 (5 bases). V gave up 5 bases and J gave up 4 bases, with 14 bases separating them. The CDR3 length is 15 residues. The CDR3 DNA reads as TGTGCCAGCAGTATCCGGCAGGGCGTCACCGGGGAGCTGTTTTTT. Translating gives CASSIRQGVTGELFF.

The CDR3 is CASRGGIAGNQPQHF. In nucleotides, the CDR3 is TGTGCCAGCAGAGGCGGTATAGCGGGCAATCAGCCCCAGCATTTT. The chain employs TRBV7-2 and TRBJ1-5; D is undetermined. The germline V gene encodes CDR1 SGHTA and CDR2 FQGNSA. The CDR3 is made up of 15 amino acids. V was pared by 6 bases and J by 2 bases, with 14 bases between. Full variable domain (remainder filled in from reference TRBV7-2 and TRBJ1-5): GAGVSQSPSNKVTEKGKDVELRCDPISGHTALYWYRQSLGQGLEFLIYFQGNSAPDKSGLPSDRFSAERTGGSVSTLTIQRTQQEDSAVYLCASRGGIAGNQPQHFGDGTRLSIL.

This chain connects TRBV7-2 to TRBJ2-7; 7 bases are a match to TRBD2. J lost 7 bases, V lost 0 bases, and 15 bases had no gene match. The CDR3 is made up of 17 amino acids. From germline, CDR1 is SGHTA and CDR2 FQGNSA. In DNA form, the CDR3 reads TGTGCCAGCAGCTTAGCGGGGCAAGCGGGATTCTACAATGAGCAGTACTTC. It is translated as CASSLAGQAGFYNEQYF.

The chain is built from TRBV7-2 and TRBJ2-6; 10 bases line up with TRBD1. Losses at the gene ends were 1 base for V and 3 bases for J; bases not matched to a gene: 6. The CDR3 extends over 18 amino acids. The germline V gene encodes CDR1 SGHTA and CDR2 FQGNSA. CDR3 in amino acids: CASSLDLGTGDGANVLTF. The CDR3, as DNA: TGTGCCAGCAGCTTAGATCTCGGGACAGGGGATGGGGCCAACGTCCTGACTTTC. Full variable domain (remainder filled in from reference TRBV7-2 and TRBJ2-6): GAGVSQSPSNKVTEKGKDVELRCDPISGHTALYWYRQSLGQGLEFLIYFQGNSAPDKSGLPSDRFSAERTGGSVSTLTIQRTQQEDSAVYLCASSLDLGTGDGANVLTFGAGSRLTVL.

This clonotype came up many times. A much larger clone lies one base from this, so it may be a read error. V gene TRBV25-1 combines with J gene TRBJ1-2, with D unclear. V was pared by 1 base and J by 6 bases, with 3 bases between. CDR1 MGHDK and CDR2 SYGVNS come from the germline V gene. The CDR3 consists of 11 residues. The CDR3 here is CASSELNGYTF. The CDR3 DNA reads as TGTGCCAGCAGTGAATTGAATGGCTACACCTTC.

The CDR3 protein is CASSTASTEAFF. The CDR3 DNA is TGCGCCAGCAGTACAGCGTCCACTGAAGCTTTCTTT. The chain links TRBV5-1 to TRBJ1-1; D remains ambiguous. V was trimmed by 5 bases and J by 4 bases, leaving 9 bases between them. CDR3 length: 12 amino acids. Germline V lookup: CDR1 SGHRS, CDR2 YFSETQ.

The table lists this clonotype with many counts. V gene TRBV6-1 combines with J gene TRBJ1-4; D gene uncertain. This CDR3 spans 15 amino acids. Germline values: CDR1 MNHNS, CDR2 SASEGT. The germline V and J ends were trimmed by 3 bases and 0 bases, with 8 bases remaining between them. Here the CDR3 reads CASSDPVTTNEKLFF. The CDR3 DNA is TGTGCCAGCAGTGACCCGGTAACAACTAATGAAAAACTGTTTTTT.

With respect to this clonotype: A much more abundant neighbour one base away suggests this may be a read error. The chain uses TRBV29-1 and TRBJ1-2; TRBD1 matches 7 bases. The trim removed 4 bases at V and 5 bases at J, leaving 19 bases unmatched. Germline V CDR1 and CDR2: SQVTM, ANQGSEA. The CDR3 runs to 17 residues. In DNA form, the CDR3 reads TGCAGCGTTGTAACCGGGACAGAAAACTATGGTTCTTATGGCTACACCTTC. This translates into CSVVTGTENYGSYGYTF.

This clonotype was seen repeatedly, ten times or more. V and J are TRBV3-1 and TRBJ1-2; no definite D call. Per germline, CDR1 LGHDT and CDR2 YNNKEL (reference sequence). Trimming took 0 bases from V and 4 from J, leaving 6 bases between them. The CDR3 length is 13 residues. The CDR3 loop is CASSQDAIYGYTF. The CDR3, as DNA: TGTGCCAGCAGCCAAGATGCTATCTATGGCTACACCTTC.

The sample holds a few counts of this clonotype. This rearrangement joins TRBV7-9 to TRBJ1-4, with TRBD1 identical over 8 bases. The CDR3 is made up of 15 amino acids. The V gene end was trimmed by 5 bases and the J gene end by 7 bases; junction bases not matched to a gene: 9. The germline CDR1 and CDR2 sequences are SEHNR and FQNEAQ (reference sequence). CDR3 region: CASSQGQGGGEKLFF. CDR3 DNA: TGTGCCAGCAGCCAAGGACAGGGCGGAGGTGAAAAACTGTTTTTT.

This clonotype was seen many times. A much larger clonotype is one base distant, so this may be a read error. The V and J genes are TRBV2 and TRBJ2-7; the match to TRBD2 covers 7 bases. The CDR3 length is 15 residues. Looked up from germline, CDR1 is SNHLY and CDR2 is FYNNEI. Trimming removed 4 bases from V and 7 bases from J; junction bases left unmatched: 13. The CDR3 nucleotides read TGTGCCAGCAGTGGCGCTAGCGGTTCCTACAATGAGCAGTACTTC. Protein: CASSGASGSYNEQYF.